These T cell receptor beta chains were read from a single sample in a study of blood T cell repertoires in COVID-19. Profiling relied on immunoSEQ multiplex PCR, and the TCRdb table lists in-frame clones only, not all of them. The profile shows around 150,000 clones, around 93% of them singletons. Sequenced: peripheral blood. The origin of the receptors is a young man with COVID-19, enrolled during active disease. Both conserved end residues are part of each CDR3. Fields, in order: V gene, clone size, D gene, J gene, CDR3 DNA, CDR3 protein. D genes are given only for firm matches. Size values are once, few and many counts, or a class for expanded clones, and some rows have none.

TRBV2	.	TRBD2	TRBJ2-5	TGTGCCAGCAGACTAGCGGGAGGAGGGACCCAGTACTTC	CASRLAGGGTQYF
TRBV5-1	once	TRBD1	TRBJ1-2	TGCGCCAGCAGCAACCGTTACAGGGGTTGGGGCTACACCTTC	CASSNRYRGWGYTF
TRBV19	.	.	TRBJ2-7	TGTGCCAGTAGTCCTCTGTTTCCGGGTGGCAGGGGGGTCACCTACGAGCAGTACTTC	CASSPLFPGGRGVTYEQYF
TRBV7-9	once	.	TRBJ1-1	TGTGCCAGCAGCTTACCAGTAACGGGCACTGAAGCTTTCTTT	CASSLPVTGTEAFF
TRBV19	.	TRBD2	TRBJ2-3	TGTGCCAGTAGTCTAAAGCCGGGACTAGCGGGGATTACGCAGTATTTT	CASSLKPGLAGITQYF
TRBV29-1	.	TRBD1	TRBJ2-2	TGCAGCGCCTCCTACCCAACCCCACAACAGGGGGCGCGGGGCACCGGGGAGCTGTTTTTT	CSASYPTPQQGARGTGELFF
TRBV7-2	.	.	TRBJ2-4	TGTGCCAGCAGCCCAACTGGGTCAGGGCCCCTAGGAAACATTCAGTACTTC	CASSPTGSGPLGNIQYF
TRBV28	.	TRBD1	TRBJ2-7	TGTGCCAGCAGTTTAATAGGACAGGGGAGGTACGAGCAGTACTTC	CASSLIGQGRYEQYF
TRBV19	.	.	TRBJ2-7	TGTGCCAGTAGTATGCGGACATCTCACTCCTACGAGCAGTACTTC	CASSMRTSHSYEQYF
TRBV7-8	.	TRBD1	TRBJ1-5	TGTGCCAGCAGCTTAGCGCGGATGGCAGGGGGCGGACAGCCCCAGCATTTT	CASSLARMAGGGQPQHF
TRBV28	.	.	TRBJ1-5	TGTGCCAGCAGAGAGCCTTATCAGCCCCAGCATTTT	CASREPYQPQHF
TRBV30	.	.	TRBJ1-2	TGTGCCTGGAATGACGGGAACTATGGCTACACCTTC	CAWNDGNYGYTF
TRBV5-1	.	.	TRBJ2-1	TGCGCCAGCAGCCTGACCGGGGACTCATCCTACAATGAGCAGTTCTTC	CASSLTGDSSYNEQFF
TRBV19	.	TRBD1	TRBJ1-1	TGTGCCACCAAACGACAGGGATACATGAACACTGAAGCTTTCTTT	CATKRQGYMNTEAFF
TRBV7-2	.	TRBD1	TRBJ2-7	TGTGCCAGCAGCTTCGGACAGGGCTCCTACGAGCAGTACTTC	CASSFGQGSYEQYF
TRBV7-9	.	.	TRBJ1-1	TGTGCCAGCAGCTTCGATTACACCGAAGCTTTCTTT	CASSFDYTEAFF
TRBV5-4	once	TRBD1	TRBJ2-1	TGTGCCAGCAGCTATCAACTCCGGGACAGGGGCTACAATGAGCAGTTCTTC	CASSYQLRDRGYNEQFF
TRBV7-3	once	.	TRBJ1-3	TGTGCCAGCAGCCACCGGGACACCTTATCTGGAAACACCATATATTTT	CASSHRDTLSGNTIYF
TRBV10-2	.	TRBD2	TRBJ2-1	TGCGCCAGCCTAAGGGGACTAGAGAATGAGCAGTTCTTC	CASLRGLENEQFF
TRBV4-3	.	.	TRBJ1-1	TGCGCCAGCAGCCCGGACACGAACACTGAAGCTTTCTTT	CASSPDTNTEAFF
TRBV27	.	.	TRBJ1-2	TGTGCCAGCAGTCCCCGAACCGGGACACCATACACCTTC	CASSPRTGTPYTF
TRBV19	once	.	TRBJ2-3	TGTGCCAGTAGTATAGCGGGAGAAACCACAGATACGCAGTATTTT	CASSIAGETTDTQYF